This T cell receptor (beta chain) was identified in a study of cytomegalovirus exposure and HLA in healthy donors. General study findings and limits: That first-cohort TCR clusters tended to co-occur in the 95 to 150 validation repertoires was found in a later analysis. Associated with cytomegalovirus, according to the listing, were around 160 TCR beta chains.

Trimming shortened V by 3 bases and J by 4 bases, and 9 bases separated the two germline ends. Germline V CDR1 and CDR2: PRHDT, FYEKMQ (reference sequence). The CDR3 has 14 amino acids. In regard to this clone: Its antigen is unknown.

Assay: immunoSEQ multiplex PCR; the TCRdb copy retains only in-frame clones and omits some. The sample yields more than 200,000 clones, about nine tenths seen once. Sample: PBMCs. The V call is TRBV13, the J call TRBJ2-2; D is ambiguous. This clonotype originated in a woman in her twenties or thirties in good health and CMV-seronegative. The CDR3 bases are TGTGCCAGCAGCTTCCCCAGTGGCACCGGGGAGCTGTTTTTT. Protein product: CASSFPSGTGELFF.